Here is one T cell receptor (beta chain) with its context. The antigen it binds to is not known. Within one base of it there is no much larger clone, and no base qualities were kept. The sample originates from a study of blood T cells in healthy people across ages (dated by TCRdb to the mid-2010s). About the investigation overall: In model experiments, roughly one uniquely barcoded TCR beta cDNA molecule per two T cells was captured by template switching. To avoid experimental bias, donors of different ages were distributed randomly across sequencing lanes. Using deep sequencing normalized with unique cDNA molecular identifiers, the study measured how TCR beta repertoire diversity changes with age. Using the same blood draw, the study looked at two additional independent replicas of 1 million unique cDNA reads for two donors, one aged 18 to 30 and the other aged 80 or older. The donors were split into four age groups: young (average 16 years), middle-aged (roughly 39), aged (approximately 60) and long-lived (approximately 80).

The CDR3 covers 18 residues, taking in both the cysteine and the phenylalanine. Only CDR3 DNA is held: 54 bases, read in frame from base 1. The germline V gene (reference sequence) supplies CDR1 LNHNV and CDR2 YYDKDF. V gives up 1 base and J gives up 0 bases, and the segment between their germline ends measures 19 bases. Receptors were amplified or captured by 5' RACE. These reads were obtained on an Illumina HiSeq 2500. The second PCR ran for roughly 7 to 11 cycles and used a J-beta primer mix along with a sample-barcoded 5' primer. A template-switch 5' adaptor carrying 12 random nucleotides introduced a unique molecular identifier onto each TCR beta cDNA molecule. Each sample yielded at least 2.5 million CDR3-containing paired-end reads. First-strand cDNA was synthesized from all RNA with the Mint cDNA synthesis kit, primed by a TRBC-specific oligonucleotide. Following uracil-DNA glycosylase treatment, a first 18-cycle PCR with universal primers M1SS and BC2_uni_R was performed on all cDNA. The authors processed their data as follows. Normalization of each sample was performed by random selection of 1 million high-quality reads, each carrying a distinct molecular identifier. Reads with shared molecular identifiers were discarded instead of being binned into consensus sequences. MiTCR, set to a Q25 quality threshold and the strictest error-elimination algorithm, was used for CDR3 identification, clonotype clustering and error correction. A nonparametric unseen species model using Euler transformation provided a lower-bound estimate of total TCR beta diversity. TCRdb's own reprocessing of the public reads used fastp at Q25 and MiXCR and kept productive beta chains. Under each unique CDR3 protein, matching rows form one entry showing the most common genes and DNA. The V and J calls come from TCRdb's annotation, not from the publication. The sample table records fewer than 2,000,000 distinct CDR3 sequences; around 35% of these occur just once. In total, the top ten clones hold over 9% of the sample.

Paper-wide results and their limitations: Observed TCR beta diversity per million T cells fell roughly linearly with age, and a significant reduction was already apparent by age around 36. The CMV infection status of donors was not known, potentially confounding age-related changes in expanded clonotypes. Estimates of total diversity based on one million sequenced T cells were considered lower bounds and underestimates. Conclusive comparison of naive and antigen-experienced compartments was prevented by the profiling of bulk unsorted PBMCs. There was a strong correlation between observed TCR beta diversity and the percentage of naive T cells measured by flow cytometry. Compared with the aged group, the long-lived group had more naive CD4+ T cells, fewer expanded clones and increased TCR diversity, suggesting age selection.

The roughly 42 donors, aged about 6 to 95 years, were systemically healthy Caucasian individuals from Russia. Each donor gave ten milliliters of peripheral blood, drawn into EDTA-treated Vacutainer tubes. Ficoll-Paque density-gradient centrifugation was used to isolate PBMCs, with at least 7 million per sample. Total RNA was extracted from PBMCs with Trizol reagent, with at least 6 micrograms obtained per sample. The percentages of naive CD45RAhigh/CD27high T cells were determined by flow cytometry on a PBMC aliquot from every donor. Rearrangement joined TRBV15 to TRBJ2-7; the D gene is perhaps TRBD2, from 7 matching bases. The specimen sequenced was blood. The receptor's source is a woman in her 30s in good health. The bases read TGTGCCACCAGCAGAGCTCCTCCCGGGGGGCTAGCCTCCTACGAGCAGTACTTC. Translated, this gives CATSRAPPGGLASYEQYF.